Reported below is one TCR beta chain. Clones were sequenced by immunoSEQ multiplex PCR, and TCRdb holds only the in-frame ones, with some missing. The sample records approximately 300,000 clones, roughly 87% being singletons. This entry belongs to a study of blood T cell repertoires in COVID-19. Overall study context: The analysed material was cDNA or gDNA that came from T cells, B-cell-depleted T cells, or PBMCs.

The CDR3 sequence is 15 residues long. Germline CDR1 PRHDT, CDR2 FYEKMQ (reference sequence). V lost 7 bases, J lost 3 bases, and 9 bases stayed unmatched. This TCR was sampled from a woman aged 45-60 years who had recovered from COVID-19. The V gene is TRBV13, the J gene TRBJ1-3; TRBD1 aligns across 7 bases. The sequencing input was peripheral blood. The CDR3, as DNA: TGTGCCAGCAACGTGGGACAGACCTATGGAAACACCATATATTTT. It codes for CASNVGQTYGNTIYF.